This T cell receptor (beta chain) originates from a study of blood T cell repertoires in COVID-19. Libraries were prepared by immunoSEQ multiplex PCR; TCRdb keeps only in-frame clonotypes and omits some of them. Of about 160,000 clones listed, roughly 84% are singletons. In Seattle, patients joined the study during active infection and were tracked longitudinally. Germline V gene data show CDR1 as LNHDA and CDR2 as SQIVND (reference sequence). CDR3 length equals 14 residues. Trimming removed 3 bases at V and 10 bases at J, with 17 bases between. The sequencing sample was made of peripheral blood. This sequence was found in a woman aged 50 to 60 with COVID-19, enrolled during active disease. The V call is TRBV19, the J call TRBJ2-3, with D tentatively TRBD2 (7 bases). CDR3 residues: CASSMAGAGFAQYF. Written as DNA, the CDR3 is TGTGCCAGTAGTATGGCGGGGGCAGGTTTCGCGCAGTATTTT.